Listed here are 32 T cell receptor beta chains from one sample, sequenced in a study of T cell clonality in common variable immunodeficiency. Sequencing was performed with immunoSEQ multiplex PCR; in TCRdb, only in-frame clones are kept and a portion is missing. Listed here are roughly 30,000 clones without any singletons, the top ten holding about 4.5%. The sample taken for sequencing was peripheral blood mononuclear cells. The receptors were sampled from a person aged 18-69 years in good health.

This clone was counted at least ten times. The sequence runs out 3 residues before the end of the CDR3; the remainder is reconstructed from the germline J gene. The chain uses TRBV20-1 and TRBJ1-1; D is undetermined. Germline V gene lookup returns CDR1 DFQATT and CDR2 SNEGSKA (reference sequence). Deletions cut 4 bases from V and 0 bases from J, with 12 bases between. The length of the CDR3 is 14 residues. The CDR3 here is CSAKETGMNTEAFF. The DNA read from the CDR3 is TGCAGTGCTAAGGAAACGGGTATGAACACTGAA.

The sample holds many counts of this clone. The read falls 3 residues short of the CDR3 end, and the missing part is taken from the germline J gene. The chain uses TRBV20-1 and TRBJ2-3; D unclear. This CDR3 is built from 13 residues. Germline values: CDR1 DFQATT, CDR2 SNEGSKA (reference sequence). The V gene lost 2 bases and the J gene lost 0 bases, with 6 bases spanning the gap. The DNA read from the CDR3 is TGCAGTGCTAGACGTCGGAGCACAGATACG. Its translation is CSARRRSTDT. The whole CDR3 protein is CSARRRSTDTQYF.

At least ten counts were recorded for this clone. With the read ending 3 residues before the CDR3 end, the germline J gene is used to fill in that end. This rearrangement joins TRBV20-1 to TRBJ2-3, with no clear D. In germline, CDR1 is DFQATT, CDR2 SNEGSKA (reference sequence). The V gene lost 5 bases and the J gene lost 4 bases, with 16 bases spanning the gap. The CDR3 is 14 amino acids. Incomplete CDR3 DNA: TGCAGTGCTGGGCACCTCGATGGCCCAGATACG. Encoded protein: CSAGHLDGPDT. The full CDR3 is CSAGHLDGPDTQYF.

This clone has at least ten counts. The sequenced fragment ends 3 residues before the CDR3 boundary, so the rest is inferred from the germline J gene. This sequence joins TRBV30 and TRBJ2-1; perhaps TRBD2 as D (7 bases). V was pared by 5 bases and J by 4 bases, with 30 bases between. CDR1 GTSNPN and CDR2 SVGIG come from the germline V gene (reference sequence). CDR3 length: 19 amino acids. The CDR3 DNA, read in part, is TGTGCCTGGCGCGGGGGCGGGAGTGCGAGATTTAGTAGGTACAATGAG. It encodes CAWRGGGSARFSRYNE. The full CDR3 reads CAWRGGGSARFSRYNEQFF. The full variable domain, in which reference TRBV30 and TRBJ2-1 provide the parts outside the CDR3, is SQTIHQWPATLVQPVGSPLSLECTVEGTSNPNLYWYRQAAGRGLQLLFYSVGIGQISSEVPQNLSASRPQDRQFILSSKKLLLSDSGFYLCAWRGGGSARFSRYNEQFFGPGTRLTVL.

To note about this clone: The CDR3 end is not reached by the read, which stops 3 residues before it; the germline J gene fills it in. V usage is TRBV5-6 and J usage is TRBJ2-5, with TRBD2 matching 12 bases. The CDR3 runs 15 residues. V was pared by 4 bases and J by 5 bases, with 6 bases of the junction left unmatched. Germline CDR1 reads SGHDT; CDR2 reads YYEEEE. CDR3: CASSPGLAGRETQYF. The CDR3 bases that were read are TGTGCCAGCAGCCCAGGACTAGCGGGACGTGAGACC.

CDR3 bases read: TGTGCCTGGAGTGCCGGACAGGGGAACTCCTACGAG. It yields the protein CAWSAGQGNSYE. The complete CDR3 sequence is CAWSAGQGNSYEQYF. The chain recombines TRBV30 with TRBJ2-7; 9 bases are shared with TRBD1. The CDR3 end lies 3 residues beyond the end of the read and is filled in from the germline J gene. With V trimmed by 1 base and J by 0 bases, 4 bases remained unmatched. Germline V CDR1 and CDR2: GTSNPN, SVGIG (reference sequence). The CDR3 length is 15 residues.

This clone was counted between two and nine times. The read halts 3 residues ahead of the CDR3 end, with the missing end drawn from the germline J gene. The chain joins TRBV18 to TRBJ1-2, with a tentative D call TRBD1 (6 bases). Looked up from germline, CDR1 is KGHSH and CDR2 is LQKENI. The CDR3 is made up of 15 amino acids. CDR3 bases read: TGTGCCAGCTCACCCCCTGGGGGGGCCACCTACGAC. Translated, it gives CASSPPGGATYD. The full CDR3 is CASSPPGGATYDYTF. Complete variable domain (other parts from reference TRBV18 and TRBJ1-2): NAGVMQNPRHLVRRRGQEARLRCSPMKGHSHVYWYRQLPEEGLKFMVYLQKENIIDESGMPKERFSAEFPKEGPSILRIQQVVRGDSAAYFCASSPPGGATYDYTFGSGTRLTVV.

This clone was seen a few times. The read gets to within 3 residues of the CDR3 end, and the germline J gene fills in the rest. The genes are TRBV7-2 and TRBJ1-6; D not resolved. CDR3 length: 10 amino acids. The germline CDR1 and CDR2 sequences are SGHTA and FQGNSA. Incomplete CDR3 DNA: TGTGCCAGCAGCTTCAAGGCC. As protein: CASSFKA. The entire CDR3 reads CASSFKALHF.

The sample holds many counts of this clone. The read ends 3 residues before the CDR3 terminus; that terminus is restored from the germline J gene. The gene calls are TRBV5-4 and TRBJ1-2; D might be TRBD1 (6 bases). Looked up from germline, CDR1 is SGHNT and CDR2 is YYREEE (reference sequence). Trimming took off 3 bases at V and 4 bases at J, with 13 bases between the two ends. The CDR3 extends over 14 amino acids. CDR3 in amino acids: CASSSRTEFYGYTF. The part of the CDR3 DNA that was read is TGTGCCAGCAGCTCCAGGACAGAGTTCTATGGC.

Ten or more counts support this clone. The missing CDR3 end, 3 residues past where the read stops, is filled in from the germline J gene. V usage is TRBV7-2 and J usage is TRBJ1-5, with TRBD1 matching 9 bases. Germline CDR1 is SGHTA and CDR2 is FQGNSA. The V gene end was trimmed by 3 bases and the J gene end by 9 bases; junction bases not matched to a gene: 6. CDR3 length equals 14 residues. CDR3 region: CASSLYRGQLPQHF. Partial CDR3 DNA: TGTGCCAGCAGCTTGTACAGGGGGCAATTGCCC.

This clone showed up many times. The CDR3 loop is CASKQGYQPQHF. The sequenced part of the CDR3 DNA is TGTGCCAGTAAGCAGGGGTATCAGCCC. The J gene is TRBJ1-5, the V gene TRBV19, with D perhaps matching TRBD1 (6 bases). The CDR3 goes on 3 residues after the read ends, and that part is filled in from the germline J gene. Germline V CDR1 and CDR2: LNHDA, SQIVND (reference sequence). The CDR3 is 12 residues long. Between the trimmed V and J ends, which lost 7 bases and 5 bases, there was a span of 9 bases.

This clone was seen a handful of times. The read comes to an end 3 residues before the CDR3 does, leaving the germline J gene to fill in the end. The V gene is TRBV7-6, the J gene TRBJ2-2; perhaps TRBD1 as D (6 bases). CDR1 and CDR2 (germline): SGHVS, FNYEAQ. V was cut by 0 bases and J by 1 base, with 9 bases left in between. CDR3 size: 16 residues. Partial CDR3 DNA: TGTGCCAGCAGCTTAGCGCCGGACAGGAACACCGGGGAG. As protein: CASSLAPDRNTGE. The complete CDR3 sequence is CASSLAPDRNTGELFF.

With regard to this clone: Read sequence stops 3 residues before the CDR3 end, and the germline J gene provides the missing end. This chain joins TRBV5-5 and TRBJ2-7; D is possibly TRBD1 (6 bases). This CDR3 has 14 amino acids. Germline CDR1 and CDR2: SGHKS and YYEKEE (reference sequence). Deletions cut 3 bases from V and 2 bases from J, with 12 bases between. The CDR3 reads CASSSLTGTYEQYF. The CDR3 bases that were read are TGTGCCAGCAGCTCCTTAACAGGGACCTACGAG.

With respect to this clone: Coverage ceases 3 residues before the CDR3 finishes, and the germline J gene fills in the end. The chain couples TRBV13 to TRBJ2-7; 9 bases are shared with TRBD2. The CDR3 totals 13 residues. The V segment lost 8 bases and the J segment 3 bases; nucleotides outside the gene matches: 5. CDR1 PRHDT and CDR2 FYEKMQ come from the germline V gene (reference sequence). The CDR3 loop reads CASPSGTYYEQYF. The CDR3 bases that were read are TGTGCCAGCCCTAGCGGGACCTACTACGAG.

This clone showed up many times. Read coverage stops 3 residues before the CDR3 terminus; the germline J gene supplies the remainder. The rearrangement links TRBV30 to TRBJ2-1; TRBD1 aligns across 7 bases. The V segment lost 0 bases and the J segment 5 bases; nucleotides outside the gene matches: 4. The CDR3 has 14 amino acids. Germline V gives CDR1 GTSNPN, CDR2 SVGIG (reference sequence). CDR3 sequence reads: CAWSVRDRDNEQFF. Partial CDR3 DNA: TGTGCCTGGAGTGTACGAGACAGGGACAATGAG.

This clone was seen repeatedly, ten times or more. The read gets to within 3 residues of the CDR3 end, and the germline J gene fills in the rest. The rearrangement links TRBV10-3 to TRBJ1-1, with TRBD1 matching 8 bases. Germline-derived CDR1 and CDR2 are ENHRY and SYGVKD. CDR3 length: 17 residues. Unmatched junction bases numbered 9, after V lost 0 bases and J lost 3 bases. CDR3 sequence: CAISESMGRGRDTEAFF. Incomplete CDR3 DNA: TGTGCCATCAGTGAGTCGATGGGCAGGGGGCGCGACACTGAA.

This clone has more than one count but fewer than ten. A read error may account for a junction end that differs from germline. The CDR3 goes on 3 residues after the read ends, and that part is filled in from the germline J gene. This sequence joins TRBV7-9 and TRBJ2-7; D is unclear. Germline V lookup: CDR1 SEHNR, CDR2 FQNEAQ (reference sequence). The CDR3 consists of 12 residues. The DNA read from the CDR3 is TGTTCCAGCAGCTCATCCGGCTACGAG. Amino acids: CSSSSSGYE. The entire CDR3 protein reads CSSSSSGYEQYF.

This clone has a count of ten or more. The read stops 3 residues short of the end of the CDR3; the missing end is completed from the germline J gene. The chain couples TRBV7-2 to TRBJ2-4; tentative D call: TRBD2 (7 bases). The CDR3 consists of 15 residues. Germline loops: CDR1 SGHTA, CDR2 FQGNSA. Here the CDR3 reads CASTPVGTTPGDQYF. CDR3 DNA (partial): TGTGCCAGCACCCCCGTGGGGACTACACCAGGGGAT.

Concerning this clone itself: From the germline J gene comes the end of the CDR3, since the read stops 3 residues before it. The rearrangement joins TRBV19 to TRBJ2-2, with 7 bases lining up with TRBD1. The CDR3 runs 18 residues. Germline CDR1 reads LNHDA; CDR2 reads SQIVND (reference sequence). CDR3 sequence reads: CASQKTGTFYSGANVLFF. Incomplete CDR3 DNA: TGTGCCAGTCAAAAGACAGGGACCTTTTACTCTGGGGCCAACGTG.

This clone was picked up many times. Read sequence stops 3 residues before the CDR3 end, and the germline J gene provides the missing end. The V call is TRBV7-8, the J call TRBJ2-5; unclear D gene. The germline V and J ends were trimmed by 5 bases and 5 bases, with 18 bases remaining between them. In germline, CDR1 is SGHVS, CDR2 FQNEAQ. CDR3 length equals 15 residues. The CDR3 reads CASSPGRFRVETQYF. The covered CDR3 bases are TGTGCCAGCAGCCCCGGTCGATTCCGGGTGGAGACC.

At least ten counts were recorded for this clone. The read stops 3 residues short of the end of the CDR3; the missing end is completed from the germline J gene. This rearrangement joins TRBV20-1 to TRBJ2-1, with D unclear. The CDR3 length is 11 residues. V gave up 5 bases and J gave up 0 bases, with 2 bases separating them. Germline CDR1 and CDR2: DFQATT and SNEGSKA (reference sequence). The CDR3 spells CSALSYNEQFF. CDR3 bases read: TGCAGTGCTCTCTCCTACAATGAG.

The sample holds many counts of this clone. With the read ending 3 residues before the CDR3 end, the germline J gene is used to fill in that end. The V call is TRBV6-1, the J call TRBJ2-1, with TRBD2 matching 9 bases. CDR3 length: 17 amino acids. Germline V gene data show CDR1 as MNHNS and CDR2 as SASEGT. Trimming removed 1 base from V and 0 bases from J; junction bases left unmatched: 4. The CDR3 bases that were read are TGTGCCAGCAGTGAAGGATTTAGCGGGAGCTCCTACAATGAG. Its translation is CASSEGFSGSSYNE. The complete CDR3 protein is CASSEGFSGSSYNEQFF.

This clone has a count of ten or more. The CDR3 region is CASSLVLAGVGELFF. CDR3 DNA, as far as it was read: TGCGCCAGCAGCTTGGTTCTAGCGGGAGTCGGGGAG. The V call is TRBV5-1, the J call TRBJ2-2, with 10 bases fitting TRBD2. The read falls 3 residues short of the CDR3 end, and the missing part is taken from the germline J gene. Germline values: CDR1 SGHRS, CDR2 YFSETQ. The CDR3 loop spans 15 amino acids. Trimming took 0 bases from V and 7 from J; bases not matched to a gene: 3. Filled out from reference TRBV5-1 and TRBJ2-2, the complete variable domain reads KAGVTQTPRYLIKTRGQQVTLSCSPISGHRSVSWYQQTPGQGLQFLFEYFSETQRNKGNFPGRFSGRQFSNSRSEMNVSTLELGDSALYLCASSLVLAGVGELFFGEGSRLTVL.

This clone has just a few counts. The read comes to an end 3 residues before the CDR3 does, leaving the germline J gene to fill in the end. The chain combines TRBV7-3 with TRBJ2-2; 10 bases align to TRBD1. The germline V gene has CDR1 SGHTA and CDR2 FQGTGA. This CDR3 has 15 amino acids. This CDR3 is CASSLTGQGNSPLFF. Partial CDR3 DNA: TGTGCCAGCAGCTTAACGGGACAGGGGAATTCACCG. The full variable domain, its missing parts supplied by reference TRBV7-3 and TRBJ2-2, is GAGVSQTPSNKVTEKGKYVELRCDPISGHTALYWYRQSLGQGPEFLIYFQGTGAADDSGLPNDRFFAVRPEGSVSTLKIQRTERGDSAVYLCASSLTGQGNSPLFFGEGSRLTVL.

This clone was recorded at least ten times. The read stops 3 residues short of the end of the CDR3; the missing end is completed from the germline J gene. The gene calls are TRBV19 and TRBJ1-1; D might be TRBD1 (6 bases). CDR1 and CDR2 from the germline V gene are LNHDA and SQIVND (reference sequence). V was shortened by 6 bases and J by 4 bases, with 12 bases between the two germline ends. This CDR3 has 13 residues. The sequenced CDR3 bases are TGTGCCAGTAGCGAACAGGGTTCCACTGAA. Its translation: CASSEQGSTE. In full, the CDR3 is CASSEQGSTEAFF.

This clone was seen ten or more times. The read is 3 residues too short to cover the CDR3 end, so that end is filled in from the germline J gene. The rearrangement links TRBV19 to TRBJ2-1, with D possibly being TRBD2 (6 bases). CDR1 is LNHDA, CDR2 SQIVND, per germline (reference sequence). V gave up 3 bases and J gave up 5 bases, with 11 bases separating them. The length of the CDR3 is 14 residues. The CDR3 spells CASSMGGMNNEQFF. The DNA read from the CDR3 is TGTGCCAGTAGTATGGGCGGGATGAACAATGAG.

Many counts were recorded for this clone. Read coverage stops 3 residues before the CDR3 terminus; the germline J gene supplies the remainder. The J gene is TRBJ1-5, the V gene TRBV5-8; perhaps TRBD1 as D (5 bases). The CDR3 totals 13 residues. V was shortened by 7 bases and J by 5 bases, with 13 bases between the two germline ends. The germline CDR1 and CDR2 sequences are SGHTS and YDEGEE. CDR3 loop: CASGRGGDQPQHF. CDR3 DNA, as far as it was read: TGTGCCAGCGGGCGGGGGGGGGATCAGCCC.

This clone was seen at least ten times. The read finishes 3 residues shy of the CDR3 end, and the germline J gene is used to complete it. The chain joins TRBV6-2 or TRBV6-3 to TRBJ2-3; TRBD1 agrees at 8 bases. In germline, CDR1 is MNHEY, CDR2 SVGEGT. V trimming: 4 bases; J trimming: 2 bases; junction bases outside the gene matches: 11. The CDR3 contains 17 residues. This chain's CDR3 is CASSLGTGLKLTDTQYF. The CDR3 DNA, read in part, is TGTGCCAGCAGTTTAGGGACAGGCCTCAAACTCACAGATACG.

As to this clone: The CDR3 end is not reached by the read, which stops 3 residues before it; the germline J gene fills it in. The chain employs TRBV29-1 and TRBJ1-4; D is ambiguous. V was trimmed by 4 bases and J by 0 bases, leaving 6 bases between them. Germline CDR1 and CDR2: SQVTM and ANQGSEA. The CDR3 covers 13 residues. The CDR3 spells CSVVLATNEKLFF. The part of the CDR3 DNA that was read is TGCAGCGTTGTCTTAGCAACTAATGAAAAA.

Many counts were recorded for this clone. The CDR3 end lies 3 residues beyond the end of the read and is filled in from the germline J gene. The rearrangement joins TRBV5-5 to TRBJ1-1; D gene uncertain. From germline, CDR1 is SGHKS and CDR2 YYEKEE (reference sequence). CDR3 length: 12 amino acids. The germline V and J ends were trimmed by 0 bases and 3 bases, with 3 bases remaining between them. The part of the CDR3 DNA that was read is TGTGCCAGCAGCTTGGCTTACACTGAA. It codes for CASSLAYTE. The full CDR3 is CASSLAYTEAFF.

There are many counts of this clone. The CDR3 end lies 3 residues beyond the end of the read and is filled in from the germline J gene. V and J are TRBV7-9 and TRBJ1-1; D is unclear. The CDR3 is 14 amino acids. Germline lookup yields CDR1 SEHNR and CDR2 FQNEAQ (reference sequence). Trimming stripped 5 bases from V and 7 bases from J, with 17 bases between. The CDR3 here is CASSLRTPGIEAFF. Partial CDR3 DNA: TGTGCCAGCAGCCTAAGGACCCCGGGGATTGAA.

To note about this clone: The CDR3 is cut off 3 residues early in the read; its end comes from the germline J gene. This rearrangement joins TRBV19 to TRBJ1-4, with 8 positions matching TRBD1. This CDR3 has 13 residues. J gave up 6 bases and V 7 bases, and 4 bases lay outside the gene matches. Germline-derived CDR1 and CDR2 are LNHDA and SQIVND (reference sequence). The chain's CDR3 is CASTGQEYEKLFF. The part of the CDR3 DNA that was read is TGTGCCAGTACGGGACAGGAGTATGAAAAA. The full variable domain, its missing parts supplied by reference TRBV19 and TRBJ1-4, is DGGITQSPKYLFRKEGQNVTLSCEQNLNHDAMYWYRQDPGQGLRLIYYSQIVNDFQKGDIAEGYSVSREKKESFPLTVTSAQKNPTAFYLCASTGQEYEKLFFGSGTQLSVL.